This T cell receptor (beta chain) was found in a study of cytomegalovirus exposure and HLA in healthy donors. The V end lost 3 bases, the J end lost 2 bases, and 7 bases lay between the germline ends. The CDR3 covers 13 residues. The germline V gene encodes CDR1 MNHEY and CDR2 SMNVEV (reference sequence). Study-wide results and caveats: After further analysis at a later stage, roughly 16,000 TCR beta sequences were associated with HLA alleles at 0.05 false discovery rate. Indistinguishable V segments, including TRBV6-2 and TRBV6-3, were excluded.

Concerning this clone: Its antigen is currently unknown. Different DNA sequences within this sample yield the same CDR3.

The primer mix had 60 Vbeta and 13 Jbeta primers. The repertoire was sequenced with immunoSEQ multiplex PCR; TCRdb's copy has only in-frame clones and lacks some. Here the sample spans roughly 130,000 clones, 65% to 90% being singletons. The TCR originated in a young man in good health and CMV-seronegative. The chain has TRBV27 and TRBJ1-2; D may be TRBD1 (5 bases). Sequencing was done on a sample of PBMCs. CDR3 DNA sequence: TGTGCCAGCAGTTTCCAGGGAAACTATGGCTACACCTTC. Translation: CASSFQGNYGYTF.